The 32 T cell receptor beta chains presented below share a single source sample, sequenced in a study of cytomegalovirus exposure and HLA in healthy donors. Both 60 Vbeta primers and 13 Jbeta primers went into the PCR. Assay: immunoSEQ multiplex PCR; the TCRdb copy retains only in-frame clones and omits some. Among over 110,000 clones listed, 65% to 80% were seen once. The source material was PBMCs. These receptors originate from a male donor in good health and CMV-seropositive.

The chain joins TRBV4-1 to TRBJ2-7; 9 positions match TRBD2. The CDR3 spans 18 residues. The J segment lost 5 bases and the V segment lost 4 bases, leaving 18 bases of the junction unmatched. Germline CDR1 is MGHRA and CDR2 is YSYEKL. The CDR3 region has the DNA TGCGCCAGCAGCCTAACAGGGTCTATGGGAGCGGGAGGTAACGAGCAGTACTTC. Translation: CASSLTGSMGAGGNEQYF.

The CDR3 region is CARGRRECNEQFF. The CDR3 DNA is TGTGCCAGGGGAAGGCGGGAGTGCAATGAGCAGTTCTTC. The chain recombines TRBV7-3 with TRBJ2-1; 7 nucleotides line up with TRBD2. The germline CDR1 and CDR2 sequences are SGHTA and FQGTGA. The junction had 8 bases not matched to a gene; V was cut back by 9 bases and J by 6 bases. The CDR3 totals 13 residues.

This chain connects TRBV7-3 to TRBJ1-1, with a tentative D call TRBD1 (5 bases). Looked up from germline, CDR1 is SGHTA and CDR2 is FQGTGA. Trimming pared 0 bases from V and 6 bases from J, leaving 14 bases between. The CDR3 covers 15 residues. The CDR3 reads CASSLTGGFRSEAFF. The CDR3 DNA sequence: TGTGCCAGCAGCTTAACGGGGGGGTTTAGATCTGAAGCTTTCTTT.

J is TRBJ2-3 and V is TRBV5-4; 11 bases agree with TRBD2. Germline-derived CDR1 and CDR2 are SGHNT and YYREEE (reference sequence). The CDR3 spans 19 residues. Trimming took 0 bases from V and 2 from J; bases not matched to a gene: 11. CDR3 bases: TGTGCCAGCAGCTTGGCCATCGGGACTAGCGGAGGACTCACAGATACGCAGTATTTT. Protein sequence: CASSLAIGTSGGLTDTQYF.

CDR3 DNA: TGTGCCAGCAGTGAAATCGGCTGGGCTAGCGGGATCCAAGATACGCAGTATTTT. It is translated as CASSEIGWASGIQDTQYF. This rearrangement joins TRBV6-1 to TRBJ2-3, with 9 bases identical to TRBD2. Germline CDR1 reads MNHNS; CDR2 reads SASEGT. The CDR3 has 18 residues. With 2 bases clipped from V and 5 bases from J, the junction kept 14 bases outside the gene matches.

V and J are TRBV7-8 and TRBJ2-1, with 7 positions matching TRBD2. Germline V lookup: CDR1 SGHVS, CDR2 FQNEAQ. J gave up 5 bases and V 0 bases, and 10 bases lay outside the gene matches. CDR3 length: 17 residues. The CDR3 is CASSLARGSPSNNEQFF. In DNA form, the CDR3 reads TGTGCCAGCAGCTTAGCGCGCGGGAGCCCGTCTAACAATGAGCAGTTCTTC.

The V call is TRBV9, the J call TRBJ2-7, with D possibly being TRBD1 (5 bases). Germline CDR1 is SGDLS and CDR2 is YYNGEE. This CDR3 has 14 residues. Trimming left V 0 bases short and J 5 bases short, with 12 bases between. The CDR3 DNA reads TGTGCCAGCAGCGTAGCTGGCAGGGCCGACGAGCAGTACTTC. Its protein is CASSVAGRADEQYF.

This chain joins TRBV10-3 and TRBJ1-6, with no clear D. The CDR3 runs to 14 residues. Trimming left V 5 bases short and J 10 bases short, with 15 bases between. Germline lookup yields CDR1 ENHRY and CDR2 SYGVKD. CDR3 protein: CAISLGDAGSPLHF. CDR3 sequence (DNA): TGTGCCATCAGTCTCGGGGATGCAGGCTCACCCCTCCACTTT.

The V gene is TRBV29-1, the J gene TRBJ2-7; possible D gene TRBD1, 5 bases. Trimming left V 4 bases short and J 5 bases short, with 18 bases between. Germline V gene lookup returns CDR1 SQVTM and CDR2 ANQGSEA. This CDR3 contains 14 residues. CDR3 protein: CSVVGGHGFNEQYF. The CDR3 DNA follows: TGCAGCGTTGTAGGTGGACATGGCTTCAACGAGCAGTACTTC.

The chain uses TRBV10-3 and TRBJ2-5; maybe TRBD2 (7 bases). CDR1 and CDR2 from the germline V gene are ENHRY and SYGVKD. This CDR3 comprises 21 residues. V lost 4 bases and J 11 bases, leaving 41 bases between the germline ends. The CDR3 coding sequence is TGTGCCATCAGTGGCAGGGTAGGGCTAGAACCTCGGGGGGCGAATCCAGAGGAGCAGTACTTC. It translates to CAISGRVGLEPRGANPEEQYF.

The chain links TRBV27 to TRBJ1-1; a weak D match, TRBD1 (6 bases). Looked up from germline, CDR1 is MNHEY and CDR2 is SMNVEV (reference sequence). The CDR3 is 14 amino acids. With 3 bases removed from V and 1 base from J, the gap between germline ends came to 9 bases. CDR3: CASSFAGANTEAFF. In nucleotides, the CDR3 is TGTGCCAGCAGTTTCGCGGGGGCGAACACTGAAGCTTTCTTT.

In DNA, the CDR3 is TGCGCCAGCAGTGAATCGTCAGGGGGCGTCCGGTACGAGCAGTACTTC. Its protein is CASSESSGGVRYEQYF. The chain combines TRBV10-2 with TRBJ2-7; 8 bases align to TRBD1. CDR1 is WSHSY and CDR2 is SAAADI in the germline V gene. J was trimmed by 4 bases and V by 3 bases; bases with no gene match: 11. The CDR3 is 16 residues long.

This chain links TRBV2 with TRBJ1-5; no reliable D call. Germline lookup yields CDR1 SNHLY and CDR2 FYNNEI. The CDR3 covers 15 residues. Trimming pared 8 bases from V and 3 bases from J, leaving 17 bases between. The CDR3 DNA sequence: TGTGCCAGCGAAGAGCGGGGAGGGATCAATCAGCCCCAGCATTTT. Its protein is CASEERGGINQPQHF.

This sequence joins TRBV5-8 and TRBJ1-3; unclear D gene. Per germline, CDR1 SGHTS and CDR2 YDEGEE. There are 13 residues in the CDR3. V lost 0 bases and J 3 bases, leaving 4 bases between the germline ends. CDR3 nucleotides: TGTGCCAGCAGCTTGGACAGTGGAAACACCATATATTTT. Protein: CASSLDSGNTIYF.

The chain joins TRBV27 to TRBJ2-3; the D gene is possibly TRBD1 (5 bases). The CDR3 is 18 residues long. Germline loops: CDR1 MNHEY, CDR2 SMNVEV (reference sequence). The V and J ends lost 7 bases and 0 bases respectively, with 23 bases between them. CDR3 bases: TGTGCCAGCACTTACTTGGGCTGGGGCGCAGGTAGCACAGATACGCAGTATTTT. Protein sequence: CASTYLGWGAGSTDTQYF.

The V and J genes are TRBV6-1 and TRBJ2-3; D remains ambiguous. Deletions cut 8 bases from V and 1 base from J, with 13 bases between. The germline gives CDR1 MNHNS, CDR2 SASEGT. The CDR3 runs to 14 residues. The CDR3 is CASRRSTGTDTQYF. In DNA, the CDR3 is TGTGCCAGCCGAAGATCGACTGGCACAGATACGCAGTATTTT.

This chain joins TRBV7-9 and TRBJ2-3, with a weak D call TRBD2 (6 bases). This CDR3 region has 15 residues. V was pared by 1 base and J by 4 bases, with 12 bases between. In germline, CDR1 is SEHNR, CDR2 FQNEAQ (reference sequence). Written as DNA, the CDR3 is TGTGCCAGCAGCTTAGGGCGGGGAAGCGCAGATACGCAGTATTTT. This translates into CASSLGRGSADTQYF.

This clone appeared once. This chain links TRBV2 with TRBJ2-7, with D maybe TRBD2 (6 bases). The CDR3 has 12 residues. Germline lookup yields CDR1 SNHLY and CDR2 FYNNEI. Deletions cut 6 bases from V and 3 bases from J, with 9 bases between. Here the CDR3 DNA reads TGTGCCAGCAGCCCGGGGGTCTACGAGCAGTACTTC. Its translation: CASSPGVYEQYF. The whole variable domain, remainder taken from reference TRBV2 and TRBJ2-7, is EPEVTQTPSHQVTQMGQEVILRCVPISNHLYFYWYRQILGQKVEFLVSFYNNEISEKSEIFDDQFSVERPDGSNFTLKIRSTKLEDSAMYFCASSPGVYEQYFGPGTRLTVT.

CDR3: CASSDMDRENEQYF. CDR3 nucleotides: TGTGCCAGCAGTGACATGGACAGGGAAAACGAGCAGTACTTC. V gene TRBV6-4 combines with J gene TRBJ2-7, with 8 bases aligning to TRBD1. Germline CDR1 and CDR2: MRHNA and SNTAGT. The CDR3 is made up of 14 amino acids. V lost 2 bases to trimming and J lost 5 bases; unmatched junction nucleotides: 5.

This sequence joins TRBV6-5 and TRBJ1-5, with a weak D call TRBD1 (5 bases). The CDR3 consists of 13 residues. V lost 6 bases and J lost 4, with 10 bases in between. Germline CDR1 is MNHEY and CDR2 is SVGAGI. The CDR3 sequence: CASRQAFNQPQHF. Written as DNA, the CDR3 is TGTGCCAGCAGACAGGCCTTTAATCAGCCCCAGCATTTT.

The V call is TRBV7-9, the J call TRBJ1-2; 7 nucleotides match TRBD1. From germline, CDR1 is SEHNR and CDR2 FQNEAQ (reference sequence). This CDR3 is built from 15 residues. The ends lost 5 bases at V and 4 bases at J; junction bases unmatched: 10. The CDR3 reads CASSTQGEGSYGYTF. The CDR3, as DNA: TGTGCCAGCAGCACCCAGGGGGAAGGGAGCTATGGCTACACCTTC.

This clone was observed a few times. V gene TRBV6-1 combines with J gene TRBJ2-7; D possibly corresponds to TRBD1 (6 bases). CDR3 size: 14 residues. Trimming pared 6 bases from V and 2 bases from J, leaving 14 bases between. The germline gives CDR1 MNHNS, CDR2 SASEGT. Here the CDR3 reads CASRDSQITYEQYF. In nucleotides, the CDR3 is TGTGCCAGCAGGGACAGTCAAATTACCTACGAGCAGTACTTC.

The gene calls are TRBV7-9 and TRBJ2-2, with D uncertain. CDR3 length: 13 amino acids. V gave up 2 bases and J gave up 6 bases, with 7 bases separating them. The V gene's germline CDR1 is SEHNR and CDR2 FQNEAQ (reference sequence). CDR3 residues: CASSLMAAGELFF. CDR3 nucleotides: TGTGCCAGCAGCTTAATGGCGGCCGGGGAGCTGTTTTTT.

CDR3 DNA sequence: TGTGCCAGCAGCCCCCAGGGGTATGGCTACACCTTC. It specifies CASSPQGYGYTF. The gene calls are TRBV7-2 and TRBJ1-2, with D perhaps matching TRBD1 (6 bases). Trimming stripped 5 bases from V and 5 bases from J, with 9 bases between. This CDR3 contains 12 residues. The germline V gene encodes CDR1 SGHTA and CDR2 FQGNSA.

The chain has TRBV9 and TRBJ2-7; 8 bases fit TRBD1. Germline CDR1 is SGDLS and CDR2 is YYNGEE. With 3 bases clipped from V and 7 bases from J, the junction kept 3 bases outside the gene matches. The CDR3 covers 12 residues. CDR3 DNA sequence: TGTGCCAGCAGCGGCAGGGGGCGTGAGCAGTACTTC. Translation: CASSGRGREQYF.

The chain combines TRBV5-6 with TRBJ1-5; TRBD1 might be the D (5 bases). With 2 bases removed from V and 1 base from J, the gap between germline ends came to 7 bases. CDR1 SGHDT and CDR2 YYEEEE come from the germline V gene. The CDR3 has 14 residues. Here the CDR3 DNA reads TGTGCCAGCAGCTTAACAGGAAGCAATCAGCCCCAGCATTTT. This encodes CASSLTGSNQPQHF.

The chain employs TRBV29-1 and TRBJ2-1, with TRBD2 matching over 12 bases. Germline CDR1 SQVTM, CDR2 ANQGSEA. CDR3 length: 14 residues. The V and J ends lost 7 bases and 8 bases, in that order; junction bases with no gene match: 9. The CDR3 protein is CSARRLAGEYEQFF. As DNA, the CDR3 is TGCAGCGCTCGAAGACTAGCGGGAGAATATGAGCAGTTCTTC.

The rearrangement joins TRBV5-5 to TRBJ1-1; a possible D gene is TRBD1 (5 bases). This CDR3 contains 15 residues. The germline V gene has CDR1 SGHKS and CDR2 YYEKEE (reference sequence). The V end was cut by 0 bases, the J end by 4 bases, with 13 bases between. Here the CDR3 reads CASSLVLDRGTEAFF. CDR3 nucleotides: TGTGCCAGCAGCTTGGTACTGGATAGGGGCACTGAAGCTTTCTTT.

This chain joins TRBV27 and TRBJ1-1, with D unclear. V was pared by 2 bases and J by 4 bases, with 8 bases between. In germline, CDR1 is MNHEY, CDR2 SMNVEV (reference sequence). The CDR3 has 13 residues. CDR3 nucleotide sequence: TGTGCCAGCAGTTTAATGGAGAGCACTGAAGCTTTCTTT. This sequence encodes CASSLMESTEAFF.

This rearrangement joins TRBV7-9 to TRBJ2-1; 8 nucleotides agree with TRBD2. The CDR3 spans 17 residues. Losses at the gene ends were 1 base for V and 0 bases for J; bases not matched to a gene: 5. CDR1 and CDR2 from the germline V gene are SEHNR and FQNEAQ (reference sequence). CDR3 coding DNA: TGTGCCAGCAGCTTAGGCGGGGGGCACAGCTCCTACAATGAGCAGTTCTTC. Amino acids: CASSLGGGHSSYNEQFF. Using reference TRBV7-9 and TRBJ2-1 for the parts outside the CDR3, the full variable domain is DTGVSQNPRHKITKRGQNVTFRCDPISEHNRLYWYRQTLGQGPEFLTYFQNEAQLEKSRLLSDRFSAERPKGSFSTLEIQRTEQGDSAMYLCASSLGGGHSSYNEQFFGPGTRLTVL.

CDR3 nucleotide sequence: TGTGCCAGCAGTTTGGGGAGGGGGCTAGCGGGACTTTGGGATGAGCAGTTCTTC. As protein: CASSLGRGLAGLWDEQFF. The chain couples TRBV28 to TRBJ2-1; 9 nucleotides agree with TRBD2. Germline loops: CDR1 MDHEN, CDR2 SYDVKM. This CDR3 region has 18 residues. V lost 3 bases to trimming and J lost 8 bases; unmatched junction nucleotides: 17.

This chain uses TRBV5-1 with TRBJ1-4, with 10 nucleotides matching TRBD1. The CDR3 consists of 15 residues. Looked up from germline, CDR1 is SGHRS and CDR2 is YFSETQ. J lost 8 bases, V lost 2 bases, and 6 bases had no gene match. The CDR3 bases are TGCGCCAGCAGCTTAGGGACAGGGGTAAAAGAAAAACTGTTTTTT. It specifies CASSLGTGVKEKLFF.